The rows below give T cell receptor beta chains drawn from one sample of a study of blood T cell repertoires in COVID-19. Produced via immunoSEQ multiplex PCR; TCRdb's table is partial and in-frame only. The sample has around 130,000 clones; more than 80% are singletons. The sequenced material came from peripheral blood. The receptor source for this set is a man in his 70s with active or convalescent COVID-19. The CDR3 runs from the conserved cysteine through the conserved F or W. D genes are given only for firm matches. Not all rows give a size; the values are once, few, many and, for expanded clones, a class.

v_gene,d_gene,abundance,j_gene,CDR3nt,CDR3aa
TRBV20-1,TRBD2,once,TRBJ2-1,TGCAGTGCTAGTGGTGTGACTAGCGGGAGTGGGCCAGCCCTTATCTCCTACAATGAGCAGTTCTTC,CSASGVTSGSGPALISYNEQFF
TRBV3-1/TRBV3-2,-,-,TRBJ1-1,TGTGCCAGCAGACCTAATGCGGGGGACACTGAAGCTTTCTTT,CASRPNAGDTEAFF
TRBV4-2,TRBD2,-,TRBJ2-7,TGTGCCAGCAGCCGCCAAGGCGGCAGCGGGAGTGCCTACGAGCAGTACTTC,CASSRQGGSGSAYEQYF
TRBV6-1,-,-,TRBJ2-3,TGTGCCAGCAGTGAAAACGGCGGGGCCCTGGATACGCAGTATTTT,CASSENGGALDTQYF
TRBV2,-,-,TRBJ1-6,TGTGCCAGCAACCGGGACATGGATTCACCCCTCCACTTT,CASNRDMDSPLHF
TRBV7-9,TRBD1,-,TRBJ2-3,TGTGCCAGCAGCTTAGGGGTGGAGGACAGGAGCACAGATACGCAGTATTTT,CASSLGVEDRSTDTQYF
TRBV9,-,-,TRBJ2-7,TGTGCCAGCAGCAGCGGGACAGGCGAGCAGTACTTC,CASSSGTGEQYF
TRBV14,-,-,TRBJ2-7,TGTGCCAGCAGCCTCAGACAGGATACCGTAGGGGAGCAGTACTTC,CASSLRQDTVGEQYF
TRBV3-1/TRBV3-2,TRBD2,-,TRBJ2-5,TGTGCCAGCAGCCAACCTCCTAGCGGGATAGAGCGAGAGACCCAGTACTTC,CASSQPPSGIERETQYF
TRBV6-5,-,-,TRBJ2-7,TGTGCCAGCAAAGGAAACAGGAGCTCCTACGAGCAGTACTTC,CASKGNRSSYEQYF
TRBV28,-,-,TRBJ1-2,TGTGCCAGCAGTTTATCATGGGCTAGGACAGCAAACTATGGCTACACCTTC,CASSLSWARTANYGYTF
TRBV29-1,-,-,TRBJ1-1,TGCAGCGTTGCAGACCCCAGGGATACTGAAGCTTTCTTT,CSVADPRDTEAFF
TRBV10-3,-,-,TRBJ2-5,TGTGCCATCGGGCTGGACTCCTCACAAGAGACCCAGTACTTC,CAIGLDSSQETQYF
TRBV7-9,TRBD1,-,TRBJ1-1,TGCGCCAGCAGCCCGGGACAGGAAGCTTTCTTT,CASSPGQEAFF
TRBV29-1,TRBD1,-,TRBJ2-7,TGCAGCGTTGAAATGGACCCGGGACAGGCTTACGAGCAGTACTTC,CSVEMDPGQAYEQYF
TRBV21-1,-,once,TRBJ2-7,TGTGCCAGCAGCAACGGGGCAAGGGGGACAGCAACCTACGAGCAGTACTTC,CASSNGARGTATYEQYF
TRBV4-1,-,-,TRBJ2-7,TGCGCCAGCAGCCAGTCGGTCGATCGGACAGTCTACGAGCAGTACTTC,CASSQSVDRTVYEQYF
TRBV27,TRBD1,once,TRBJ2-7,TGTGCCAGCAGTAGAGGGACAGACGTCTACGAGCAGTACTTC,CASSRGTDVYEQYF